The T cell receptor beta chain described here comes from a study of T cells in Graves' hyperthyroidism and ophthalmopathy. To note about this clonotype: Its antigen is currently unknown. This may come from a read error, since a much larger clone is one base off.

What was amplified from RNA transcripts were TCR beta CDR3 regions. RT-PCR in the first round (using the HTBI primer set) targeted the TCR CDR3. TCRdb itself ran the multiplex PCR reads through MiXCR, one entry per CDR3 protein. The sample has 560,000 or so distinct CDR3 sequences, more than 45% seen once. Study-wide findings and caveats: Clonotypes that were expanded in thyroid above 0.001 mostly appeared in blood too. Model-based prediction identified ophthalmopathy a median approximately 6 months prior to its onset.

The CDR3 runs 13 residues. Germline V gene data show CDR1 as ENHRY and CDR2 as SYGVKD. The V end was cut by 3 bases, the J end by 3 bases, with 8 bases between. Diagnosis of hyperthyroidism was new in patients aged 18 to 65, and its duration was under 2 months. Patients were excluded for uncontrolled infection, other autoimmune disease, pregnancy or lactation. The chain joins TRBV10-3 to TRBJ1-1; maybe TRBD1 (6 bases). This sequence originates from a woman aged 18-30 years with Graves' hyperthyroidism. Sequencing input: peripheral blood or thyroid tissue (not recorded which). CDR3 protein: CAISDQGHTEAFF. DNA of the CDR3: TGTGCCATCAGTGACCAGGGGCACACTGAAGCTTTCTTT.